This T cell receptor (beta chain) was documented in a study of beta chain features in type 1 diabetes. Every bit of the isolated RNA underwent reverse transcription, so sequencing read expressed TCRB transcripts. Assay used: immunoSEQ multiplex PCR; TCRdb lists only in-frame clones, some missing. The sample has over 200,000 clones, roughly 11% seen once. Markers CD45RO/CCR7/CD25/CD127/CD95/CD27 served to sort CD4+ naive, central memory, regulatory and stem cell-like memory cells. V shed 4 bases, J shed 3 bases, and the junction held 5 bases outside the gene matches. This CDR3 region has 15 residues. Germline loops: CDR1 SEHNR, CDR2 FQNEAQ (reference sequence). Study-level findings and limits: PCR might preferentially amplify shorter templates, equally in patients and controls. Over-representation of high TCR-expressing cells was a possible consequence of cDNA sequencing. In the patient group, naive, central memory and Treg TCRB repertoires seemed more alike than in the healthy donor group. In all four CD4+ subsets, TCRB CDR3 length was significantly, moderately reduced in type 1 diabetes.

Comments on this clone: Its specificity is not known.

The receptor was isolated from a man aged 25 to 45 with type 1 diabetes. The sequenced sample was naive CD4+ T cells from blood. The chain links TRBV7-9 to TRBJ1-4; the match to TRBD1 covers 7 bases. The CDR3 DNA is TGTGCCAGCAGCTCCCCAGGGGGATCTAATGAAAAACTGTTTTTT. Translated, it gives CASSSPGGSNEKLFF.